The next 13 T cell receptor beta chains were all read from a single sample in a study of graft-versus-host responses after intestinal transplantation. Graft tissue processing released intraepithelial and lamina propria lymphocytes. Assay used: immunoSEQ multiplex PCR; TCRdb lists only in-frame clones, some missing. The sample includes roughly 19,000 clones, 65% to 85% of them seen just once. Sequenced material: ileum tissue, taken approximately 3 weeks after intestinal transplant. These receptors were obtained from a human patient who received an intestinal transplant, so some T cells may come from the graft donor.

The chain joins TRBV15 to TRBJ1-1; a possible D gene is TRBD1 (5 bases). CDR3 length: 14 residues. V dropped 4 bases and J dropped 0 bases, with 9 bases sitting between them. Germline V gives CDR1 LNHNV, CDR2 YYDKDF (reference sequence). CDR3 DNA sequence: TGTGCCACCAGCACAGGCAGGGTGAACACTGAAGCTTTCTTT. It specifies CATSTGRVNTEAFF. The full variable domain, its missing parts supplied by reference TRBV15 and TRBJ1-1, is DAMVIQNPRYQVTQFGKPVTLSCSQTLNHNVMYWYQQKSSQAPKLLFHYYDKDFNNEADTPDNFQSRRPNTSFCFLDIRSPGLGDTAMYLCATSTGRVNTEAFFGQGTRLTVV.

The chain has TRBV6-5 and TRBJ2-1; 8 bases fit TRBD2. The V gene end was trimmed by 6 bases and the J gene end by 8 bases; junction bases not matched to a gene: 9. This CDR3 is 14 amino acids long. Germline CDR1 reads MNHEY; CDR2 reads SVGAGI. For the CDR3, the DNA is TGTGCCAGCAGCCCCCTTGGACTAGCTGATGAGCAGTTCTTC. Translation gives CASSPLGLADEQFF.

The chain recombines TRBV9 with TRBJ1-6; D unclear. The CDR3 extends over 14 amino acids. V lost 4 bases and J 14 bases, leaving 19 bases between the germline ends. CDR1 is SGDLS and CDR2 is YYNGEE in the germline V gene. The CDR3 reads CASSFETDIGTLHF. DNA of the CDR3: TGTGCCAGCAGCTTTGAGACTGATATCGGGACCCTCCACTTT.

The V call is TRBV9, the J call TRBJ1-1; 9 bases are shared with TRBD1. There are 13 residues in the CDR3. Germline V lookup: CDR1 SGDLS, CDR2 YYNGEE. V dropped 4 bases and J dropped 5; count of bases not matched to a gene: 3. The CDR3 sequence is CASSYGQGTEAFF. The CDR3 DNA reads TGTGCCAGCAGCTACGGACAGGGGACTGAAGCTTTCTTT.

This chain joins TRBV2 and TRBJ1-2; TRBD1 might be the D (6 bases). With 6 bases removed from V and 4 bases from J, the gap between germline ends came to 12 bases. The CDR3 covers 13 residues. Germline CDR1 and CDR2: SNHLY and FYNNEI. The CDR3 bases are TGTGCCAGCAGCGCTACAGGGTCCTATGGCTACACCTTC. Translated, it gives CASSATGSYGYTF.

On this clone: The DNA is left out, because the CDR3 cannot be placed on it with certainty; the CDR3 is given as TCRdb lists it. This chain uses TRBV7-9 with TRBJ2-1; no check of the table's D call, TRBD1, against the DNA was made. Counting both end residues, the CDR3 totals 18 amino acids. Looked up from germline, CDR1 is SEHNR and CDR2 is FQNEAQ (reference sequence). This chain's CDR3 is CASSLFLWGAGYYNEQFF.

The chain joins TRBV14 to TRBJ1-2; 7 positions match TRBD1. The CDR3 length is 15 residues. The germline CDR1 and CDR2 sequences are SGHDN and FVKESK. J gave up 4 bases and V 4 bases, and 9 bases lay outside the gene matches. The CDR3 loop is CASSPPGQITYGYTF. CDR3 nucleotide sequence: TGTGCCAGCAGCCCACCGGGACAGATTACCTATGGCTACACCTTC. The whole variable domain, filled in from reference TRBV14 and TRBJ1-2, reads EAGVTQFPSHSVIEKGQTVTLRCDPISGHDNLYWYRRVMGKEIKFLLHFVKESKQDESGMPNNRFLAERTGGTYSTLKVQPAELEDSGVYFCASSPPGQITYGYTFGSGTRLTVV.

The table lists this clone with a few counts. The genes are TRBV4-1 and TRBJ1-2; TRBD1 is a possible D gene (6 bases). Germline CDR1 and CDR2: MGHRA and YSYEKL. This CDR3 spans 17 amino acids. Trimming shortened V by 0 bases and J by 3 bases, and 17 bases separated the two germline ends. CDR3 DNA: TGCGCCAGCAGCCAAGAAGGTTATGGGGGCAGCCACTATGGCTACACCTTC. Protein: CASSQEGYGGSHYGYTF.

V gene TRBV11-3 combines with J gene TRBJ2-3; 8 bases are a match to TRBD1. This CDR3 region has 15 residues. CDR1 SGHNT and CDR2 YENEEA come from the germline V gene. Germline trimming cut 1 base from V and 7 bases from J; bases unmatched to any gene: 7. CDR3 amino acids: CASSLGSGGGYTQYF. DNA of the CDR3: TGTGCCAGCAGCTTAGGGTCAGGGGGCGGGTATACGCAGTATTTT.

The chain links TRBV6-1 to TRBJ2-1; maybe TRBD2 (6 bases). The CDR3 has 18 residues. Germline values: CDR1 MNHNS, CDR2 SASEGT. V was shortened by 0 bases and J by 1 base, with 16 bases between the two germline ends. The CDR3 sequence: CASSEAYMGRGSYNEQFF. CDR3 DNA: TGTGCCAGCAGTGAAGCCTACATGGGACGGGGGTCCTACAATGAGCAGTTCTTC.

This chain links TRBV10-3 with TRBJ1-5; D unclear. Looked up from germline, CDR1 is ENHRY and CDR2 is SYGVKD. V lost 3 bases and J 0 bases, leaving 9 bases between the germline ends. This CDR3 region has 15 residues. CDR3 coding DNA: TGTGCCATCAGTGACACGGGATATAGCAATCAGCCCCAGCATTTT. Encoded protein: CAISDTGYSNQPQHF.

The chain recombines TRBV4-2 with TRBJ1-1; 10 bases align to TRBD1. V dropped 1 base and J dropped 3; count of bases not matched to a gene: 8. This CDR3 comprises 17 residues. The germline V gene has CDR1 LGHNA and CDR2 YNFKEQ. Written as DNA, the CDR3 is TGTGCCAGCAGCCAAGTCGTAACGGGACAGGGGTACACTGAAGCTTTCTTT. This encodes CASSQVVTGQGYTEAFF.

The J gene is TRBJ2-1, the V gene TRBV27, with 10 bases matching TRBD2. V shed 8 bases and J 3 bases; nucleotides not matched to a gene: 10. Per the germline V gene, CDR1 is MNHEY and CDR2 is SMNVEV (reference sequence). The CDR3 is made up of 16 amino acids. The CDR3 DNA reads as TGTGCCAGCGTAGGCCCCGGGACTAGCGTCTACAATGAGCAGTTCTTC. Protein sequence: CASVGPGTSVYNEQFF.